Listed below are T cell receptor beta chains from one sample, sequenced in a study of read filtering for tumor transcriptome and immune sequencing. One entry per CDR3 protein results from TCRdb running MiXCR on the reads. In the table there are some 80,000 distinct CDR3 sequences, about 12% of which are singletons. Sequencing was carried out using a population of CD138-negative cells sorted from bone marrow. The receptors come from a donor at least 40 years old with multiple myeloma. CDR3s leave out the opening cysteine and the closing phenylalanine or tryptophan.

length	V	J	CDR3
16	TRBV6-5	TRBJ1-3	ASLKTGFMDRVGNTIY
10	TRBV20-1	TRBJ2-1	SARAGLGEQF
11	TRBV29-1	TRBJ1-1	SAGGPRSTEAF
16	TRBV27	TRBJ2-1	ASSRPGLAGGQDNEQF
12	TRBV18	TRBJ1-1	ASSPYSGDTEAF
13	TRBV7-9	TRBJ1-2	ASSLTGTAYYCYT
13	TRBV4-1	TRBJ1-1	ASSQVGVGDTEAF
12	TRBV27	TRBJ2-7	ASSDSGSNHEQY
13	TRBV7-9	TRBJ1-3	ASSYRTGAGNTIY
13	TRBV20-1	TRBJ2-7	SAEGRALNSYEQY
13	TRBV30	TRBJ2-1	AWSDGLAGGAQQF
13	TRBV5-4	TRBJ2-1	ASSQGTEGYNEQF
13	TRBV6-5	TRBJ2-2	ASSSGTAVTGELF
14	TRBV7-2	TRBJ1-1	ASSSPLGTGPTEAF
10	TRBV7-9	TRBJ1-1	ASSQGSTEAF
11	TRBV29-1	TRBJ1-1	SVEVSAHTEAF
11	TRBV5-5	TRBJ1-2	ASSFDTNYGYT
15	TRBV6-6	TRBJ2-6	ASWDRPSFSGANVLT
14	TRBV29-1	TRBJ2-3	SVGVIAGGPTDTQY
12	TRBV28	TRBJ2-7	ASSWGTDSYEQY
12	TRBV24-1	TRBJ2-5	ATSDPSKGETQY
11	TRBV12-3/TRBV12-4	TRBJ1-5	ASSLSRDQPQH
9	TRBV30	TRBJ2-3	AWTSPGTQY
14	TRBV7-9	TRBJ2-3	ASTLSTVDITDTQY
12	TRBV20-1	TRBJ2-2	SAHDNTGPRELF
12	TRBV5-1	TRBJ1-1	ASSRGTGGGEAF
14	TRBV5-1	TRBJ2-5	ASSVGLAGGEETQY
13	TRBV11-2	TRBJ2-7	ASSLDLGPSYEQY
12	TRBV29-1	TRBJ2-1	SVALGTSDNEQF
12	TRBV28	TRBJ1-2	ASSFEGASYGYT
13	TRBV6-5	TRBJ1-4	ASRSSGALEEKLF
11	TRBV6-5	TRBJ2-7	ASSYGINYEQY
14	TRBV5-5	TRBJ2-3	ASSYYQGVNTDTQY
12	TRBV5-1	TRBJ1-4	ASSLDGIGEKLF
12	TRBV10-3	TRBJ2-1	AITEQSSYNEQF
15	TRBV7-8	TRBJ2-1	ASSDHERRTTYNEQF
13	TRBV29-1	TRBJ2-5	SVPLAGGPPETQY
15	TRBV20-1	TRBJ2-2	SARDLRSTTNTGELF
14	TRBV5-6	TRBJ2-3	ASSSTGQANTDTQY
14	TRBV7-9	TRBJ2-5	ASSSLTTSGQETQY
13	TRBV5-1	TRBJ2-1	ASSQTRSSYNEQF
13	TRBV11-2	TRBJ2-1	ASSPRPGSYNEQF
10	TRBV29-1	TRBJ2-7	SVGLAGVEQY
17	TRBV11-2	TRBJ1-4	ASSPKRRGGGATNEKLF
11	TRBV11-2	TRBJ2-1	ASSWGAGNEQF
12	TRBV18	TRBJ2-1	ASSASGASNEQF
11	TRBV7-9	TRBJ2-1	ASSLGLYNEQF
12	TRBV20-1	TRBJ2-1	SASGLKSYNEQF
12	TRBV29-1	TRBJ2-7	SVEGGPGGYEQY
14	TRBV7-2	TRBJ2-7	ASSYPSGTGSYEQY
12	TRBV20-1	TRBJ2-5	SALGPAGVETQY
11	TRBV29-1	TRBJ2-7	SVGSGLAYEQY
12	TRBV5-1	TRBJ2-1	ASTVGGPYNEQF